This T cell receptor beta chain stems from a study of molecular identifiers for immune sequencing clone quantification. Preparation methods for the bulk TCR libraries were those previously described, with listed TCR primers. TCRdb processed the PCR reads anew with MiXCR; each CDR3 protein has one entry. In the table there are some 97,000 distinct CDR3 sequences, approximately 25% of which are singletons. A few counts support this clonotype. Its antigen remains unknown. Naive CD8 T cells were FACS-sorted by CD8+CD4-CCR7+CD45RA+ markers. The junction had 14 bases not matched to a gene; V was cut back by 6 bases and J by 7 bases. The length of the CDR3 is 16 residues. Study-wide results and caveats: Naive cells had under 1% of molecules in clones above 20 RNA copies, effectors over 99%. Among about a million naive cells, spiked Jurkat TCR RNA from a single cell was reportedly detectable.

This clonotype was sampled from a human donor in good health. Some libraries in this study had Jurkat cell RNA spiked in. V gene TRBV23-1 combines with J gene TRBJ1-5, with 8 bases matching TRBD1. TRBV23-1 is flagged as an ORF with uncertain function. Material for sequencing was naive CD8+ T cells from blood, with Jurkat cell RNA spiked in. As for subset: FACS-sorted CD8+CD4-CCR7+CD45RA+ naive T cells. The CDR3 nucleotides read TGCGCCAGCAGCCGGAGAAGACAGGGGACAACGCAGCCCCAGCATTTT. As protein: CASSRRRQGTTQPQHF.